These 2 T cell receptor beta chains were sequenced from one sample in a study of CD8 T cells in Susac syndrome. A quantity of roughly 0.5 to 1 ug RNA underwent reverse transcription using random hexamers. MiXCR was run by TCRdb on the immunoSEQ multiplex PCR reads, yielding one entry per CDR3 protein. The table records roughly 200,000 distinct CDR3 sequences, roughly 95% of them present only once. The sample consisted of CD8+ T cells from PBMCs. The origin of the receptors is a human donor with multiple sclerosis.

In its sample, this clonotype was seen a few times. This rearrangement joins TRBV18 to TRBJ2-3, with no clear D. The ends were cut back, 4 bases at V and 0 bases at J, with 2 bases in the middle. The germline V gene has CDR1 KGHSH and CDR2 LQKENI. The CDR3 contains 12 residues. Here the CDR3 reads CASSHSTDTQYF. Written as DNA, the CDR3 is TGTGCCAGCTCACATAGCACAGATACGCAGTATTTT.

The chain recombines TRBV28 with TRBJ2-7, with a possible D match to TRBD1 (6 bases). The CDR3 runs to 14 residues. Germline CDR1 is MDHEN and CDR2 is SYDVKM. Between the trimmed V and J ends, which lost 9 bases and 4 bases, there was a span of 19 bases. CDR3 bases: TGTGCCAGTGCGCGGCCTTACAGGGCATACGAGCAGTACTTC. It codes for CASARPYRAYEQYF.